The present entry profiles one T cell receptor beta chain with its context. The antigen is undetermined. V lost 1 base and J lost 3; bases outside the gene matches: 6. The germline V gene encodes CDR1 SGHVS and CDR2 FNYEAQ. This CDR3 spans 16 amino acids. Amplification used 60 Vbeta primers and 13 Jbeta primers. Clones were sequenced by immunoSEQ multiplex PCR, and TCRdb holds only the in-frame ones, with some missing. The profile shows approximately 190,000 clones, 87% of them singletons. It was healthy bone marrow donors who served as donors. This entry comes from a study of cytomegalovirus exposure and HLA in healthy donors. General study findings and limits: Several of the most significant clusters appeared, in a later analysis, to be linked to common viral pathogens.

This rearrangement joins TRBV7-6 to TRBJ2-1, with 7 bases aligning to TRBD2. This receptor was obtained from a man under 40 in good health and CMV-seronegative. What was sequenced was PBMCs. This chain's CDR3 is CASSLGAGLGYNEQFF. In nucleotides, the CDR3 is TGTGCCAGCAGCTTAGGGGCAGGACTAGGCTACAATGAGCAGTTCTTC.